A single sample gave rise to the 21 T cell receptor beta chains below, sequenced in a study of monozygotic twins with inflammatory bowel disease. Using the 5' RACE reads, TCRdb records one entry per CDR3 protein without DNA. This table holds approximately 300,000 distinct CDR3 sequences. Sequencing input: blood. These receptors originate from a human donor with ulcerative colitis or Crohn's disease, or a healthy co-twin of an affected twin (not recorded which).

V and J are TRBV29-1 and TRBJ2-3. There are 14 residues in the CDR3. Germline CDR1 and CDR2: SQVTM and ANQGSEA. The CDR3 protein is CSVRRVDTRLAQYF.

The gene calls are TRBV7-2 and TRBJ1-2; the TCRdb D gene call, TRBD1, has no DNA to confirm it. CDR1 SGHTA and CDR2 FQGNSA come from the germline V gene. The CDR3 length is 14 residues. CDR3: CASSLGSGGYGHTF.

This sequence joins TRBV5-1 and TRBJ2-2; TCRdb calls TRBD2, which cannot be checked without DNA. The CDR3 is 14 amino acids. Per germline, CDR1 SGHRS and CDR2 YFSETQ. The CDR3 reads CASSEDWNTGELFF. The variable domain in full, with the rest retrieved from reference TRBV5-1 and TRBJ2-2, is KAGVTQTPRYLIKTRGQQVTLSCSPISGHRSVSWYQQTPGQGLQFLFEYFSETQRNKGNFPGRFSGRQFSNSRSEMNVSTLELGDSALYLCASSEDWNTGELFFGEGSRLTVL.

The gene calls are TRBV5-4 and TRBJ1-1. Germline lookup yields CDR1 SGHNT and CDR2 YYREEE (reference sequence). CDR3 length equals 16 residues. The CDR3 protein is CASSLAAARQNTEAFF. The full variable domain, with the rest looked up from reference TRBV5-4 and TRBJ1-1, is ETGVTQSPTHLIKTRGQQVTLRCSSQSGHNTVSWYQQALGQGPQFIFQYYREEENGRGNFPPRFSGLQFPNYSSELNVNALELDDSALYLCASSLAAARQNTEAFFGQGTRLTVV.

This chain joins TRBV4-2 and TRBJ2-1; TCRdb calls TRBD1, which cannot be checked without DNA. CDR1 and CDR2 from the germline V gene are LGHNA and YNFKEQ. The CDR3 is 16 residues long. The CDR3 loop is CASSQPDREYYNEQFF.

V gene TRBV6-2 or TRBV6-3 combines with J gene TRBJ2-7; TCRdb lists TRBD2, though no DNA is available to test this call. Germline V CDR1 and CDR2: MNHEY, SVGEGT. The CDR3 covers 17 residues. CDR3 region: CAGRTSGGPYRSYEQYF.

J is TRBJ2-1 and V is TRBV12-3 or TRBV12-4. This CDR3 has 16 amino acids. CDR3: CASSLAGLKSYNEQFF.

The gene calls are TRBV5-1 and TRBJ2-7; TCRdb designates TRBD1, a call that cannot be tested without DNA. The CDR3 contains 12 residues. The germline gives CDR1 SGHRS, CDR2 YFSETQ. CDR3 sequence reads: CASSLEDRSWYF.

The chain combines TRBV6-2 or TRBV6-3 with TRBJ2-1; with no DNA, the TCRdb D assignment of TRBD1 cannot be verified. Germline V lookup: CDR1 MNHEY, CDR2 SVGEGT. CDR3 size: 17 residues. CDR3 region: CASGLGIRDRGHNEQFF.

CDR3 protein: CASSFGGIYNEQFF. The chain joins TRBV7-9 to TRBJ2-1; TCRdb's D gene call, TRBD2, goes unchecked for lack of DNA. The CDR3 runs to 14 residues. Germline-derived CDR1 and CDR2 are SEHNR and FQNEAQ (reference sequence).

V gene TRBV3-1 combines with J gene TRBJ1-5. Germline CDR1 reads LGHDT; CDR2 reads YNNKEL (reference sequence). The CDR3 contains 14 residues. The CDR3 sequence is CASSLKVSSQPQHF.

The chain employs TRBV7-2 and TRBJ2-3; TCRdb's D call of TRBD1 is untestable without DNA. From germline, CDR1 is SGHTA and CDR2 FQGNSA. This CDR3 contains 15 residues. CDR3: CASSSRAGVSDTQYF.

The chain is built from TRBV24-1 and TRBJ2-4; TCRdb calls TRBD2, which cannot be checked without DNA. The CDR3 consists of 18 residues. The germline gives CDR1 KGHDR, CDR2 SFDVKD. The CDR3 region is CATSDGTSGTLAKNIQYF.

This chain joins TRBV23-1 and TRBJ2-7; TCRdb returns TRBD2, unconfirmable since there is no DNA. TRBV23-1 falls under the ORF class, with uncertain function. CDR3 length equals 14 residues. CDR3 sequence: CASRSSGTLSEQYF.

The CDR3 region is CASSYSRAAGKTF. The rearrangement uses TRBV6-2 or TRBV6-3 and TRBJ1-2. The CDR3 totals 13 residues. Per germline, CDR1 MNHEY and CDR2 SVGEGT.

The chain uses TRBV29-1 and TRBJ1-3; TCRdb lists TRBD1, though no DNA is available to test this call. CDR3 length equals 17 residues. The V gene's germline CDR1 is SQVTM and CDR2 ANQGSEA. The CDR3 is CSVRYHRQGDSGNTIYF.

The chain is built from TRBV19 and TRBJ2-1; the TRBD1 assignment by TCRdb is unverifiable without DNA. This CDR3 has 15 residues. From germline, CDR1 is LNHDA and CDR2 SQIVND (reference sequence). The CDR3 sequence is CASSIGTGVYNEQFF.

The gene calls are TRBV7-3 and TRBJ2-1; TCRdb lists TRBD1, though no DNA is available to test this call. CDR3 length: 16 amino acids. Germline CDR1 and CDR2: SGHTA and FQGTGA. The CDR3 protein is CASSPSGTGRYNEQFF.

The V call is TRBV12-3 or TRBV12-4, the J call TRBJ2-1; TCRdb calls TRBD2, which cannot be checked without DNA. The CDR3 is 15 residues long. CDR3 residues: CASRPGTSGKDEQFF.

This chain connects TRBV20-1 to TRBJ2-3; TCRdb indicates TRBD1, and absent DNA this call remains unverified. The CDR3 contains 16 residues. The germline V gene has CDR1 DFQATT and CDR2 SNEGSKA (reference sequence). The CDR3 loop reads CSARDVLAGVADTQYF.

The rearrangement uses TRBV7-2 and TRBJ2-1; the TCRdb D gene call, TRBD2, has no DNA to confirm it. Per the germline V gene, CDR1 is SGHTA and CDR2 is FQGNSA. The CDR3 is 14 residues long. This chain's CDR3 is CASSFVLARNEQFF.